The rows below give T cell receptor beta chains drawn from one sample of a study of blood T cell repertoires in COVID-19. The table came from immunoSEQ multiplex PCR; TCRdb's copy has only in-frame clones and leaves some out. Altogether over 200,000 clones are present, 70% to 85% being singletons, with the ten largest covering about 8.3%. Input material: peripheral blood. The receptors here all came from a woman of 80 years or more with COVID-19, enrolled during active disease. CDR3s include the opening cysteine and the closing phenylalanine or tryptophan. D genes are given only for firm matches. Part of the rows lack a size; the others show once, few, many or a class for expanded clones.

clone_size,d_call,j_call,v_call,cdr3_nt,cdr3_aa
NA,TRBD1,TRBJ2-5,TRBV15,TGTGCCACCAGCAGGACAGGGGGTCCGTACCAAGAGACCCAGTACTTC,CATSRTGGPYQETQYF
NA,NA,TRBJ1-2,TRBV4-1,TGCGCCAGCAGCCAGCAAGCCCAGGGTATCTATGGCTACACCTTC,CASSQQAQGIYGYTF
NA,NA,TRBJ1-2,TRBV5-1,TGCGCCAGCACTGGTGAGGGCTATGGCTACACCTTC,CASTGEGYGYTF
NA,NA,TRBJ1-2,TRBV9,TGTGCCAGCAGCTCCAGGGATGACTATGGCTACACCTTC,CASSSRDDYGYTF
NA,NA,TRBJ1-5,TRBV5-8,TGTGCCAGCAGCTTGATCAGAAATCAGCCCCAGCATTTT,CASSLIRNQPQHF
NA,TRBD1,TRBJ1-4,TRBV2,TGTGCCAGCGGGACAGGGGCGAGGAAAAAACTGTTTTTT,CASGTGARKKLFF
NA,NA,TRBJ2-3,TRBV19,TGTGCCAGTAGTGGGGAGGGCACAGATACGCAGTATTTT,CASSGEGTDTQYF
NA,TRBD1,TRBJ1-3,TRBV6-5,TGTGCCAGCAGCGGGACAGGGAGAAACACCATATATTTT,CASSGTGRNTIYF
NA,NA,TRBJ1-6,TRBV7-2,TGTGCCAGCAGCGCCAGCGGGGAGATATCACCCCTCCACTTT,CASSASGEISPLHF
NA,NA,TRBJ2-3,TRBV2,TGTGCCAGCAGTTACTCGGCAGATACGCAGTATTTT,CASSYSADTQYF
once,TRBD1,TRBJ1-1,TRBV6-5,TGTGCCAGCAGTTCAACAGGGGGGACGGGAACTGAAGCTTTCTTT,CASSSTGGTGTEAFF